This T cell receptor beta chain was profiled in a study of cytomegalovirus exposure and HLA in healthy donors. Findings of the study overall: CMV serostatus was the sole immune exposure data available. Several V segments, TRBV6-2 and TRBV6-3 among them, could not be told apart and were dropped.

The PCR had 60 Vbeta and 13 Jbeta primers. Assay: immunoSEQ multiplex PCR; the TCRdb copy retains only in-frame clones and omits some. The profile shows under 200,000 clones, about 70% of them singletons. A note on this clone: What it binds is unknown.

Germline V gene data show CDR1 as ENHRY and CDR2 as SYGVKD. CDR3 length: 12 amino acids. Trimming stripped 9 bases from V and 6 bases from J, with 14 bases between. This chain joins TRBV10-3 and TRBJ1-1; maybe TRBD1 (6 bases). Sequencing was done on a sample of PBMCs. The receptor was derived from a woman aged 25 to 39 in good health and CMV-seronegative. CDR3 DNA: TGTGCCATGAAGACAGGTGTCTCTGAAGCTTTCTTT. Its translation is CAMKTGVSEAFF.